The sequence of this T cell receptor beta chain was determined in a study of T cells after yellow fever vaccination. General study results and limits: At around 96% for CD4 and approximately 89% for CD8, most primary-vaccination clones showed up again after the booster. The appearance of a small share of clonotypes in both CD4 and CD8 compartments was observed. Abundant clonotypes from the bulk population could get into FACS-sorted repertoires as contaminants.

Unmatched junction bases numbered 6, after V lost 5 bases and J lost 4 bases. This CDR3 is 16 amino acids long. Universal primer sites and UMIs were introduced during 5'RACE template-switching synthesis of TCR cDNA. TCRdb processed the 5' RACE reads anew with MiXCR; each CDR3 protein has one entry. This table has about 300,000 distinct CDR3 sequences, roughly 6.8% appearing once. The sample holds many counts of this clonotype. What it binds is not known. This chain links TRBV12-3 or TRBV12-4 with TRBJ1-3; TRBD1 matches 12 bases. The TCR comes from a man between 18 and 35 years old who received the YFV17D yellow fever vaccine. The sequences come from PBMCs, collected roughly seven weeks after the first yellow fever vaccination. The CDR3 DNA reads as TGTGCCAGCAGTAAAAGGGACAGGGGGCGCGGAAACACCATATATTTT. It codes for CASSKRDRGRGNTIYF.